This T cell receptor beta chain was documented in a study of regulatory T cells in long-lasting Graves disease. Overall study findings and caveats: Peripheral blood, not thyroid tissue, was the sole material studied.

V shed 1 base, J shed 4 bases, and the junction held 13 bases outside the gene matches. The CDR3 contains 19 residues. CDR1 is MGHRA and CDR2 is YSYEKL in the germline V gene. Assembly of TCR beta libraries relied on iRepertoire HTBI primers together with Arm-PCR of CDR3 regions. TCRdb analysed the multiplex PCR reads with MiXCR anew, one entry per CDR3 protein. Of some 400,000 distinct CDR3 sequences listed, more than 12% are singletons. Note on this clonotype: Its antigen is unknown.

Time point in this sample: newly diagnosed GD, antithyroid drugs for less than 3 months. From PBMCs, RNA was extracted and then used to make the TCR library. The same data also went into a second study, on T cells in Graves' hyperthyroidism and ophthalmopathy. From that paper: TCR CDR3 underwent first-round RT-PCR with the HTBI primer set. Blood samples included most of the expanded thyroid clonotypes exceeding 0.001.

The receptor was isolated from a woman aged 25 to 45 with Graves disease. This sequence joins TRBV4-1 and TRBJ2-1; 10 bases align to TRBD2. This specimen was peripheral blood mononuclear cells (PBMCs), taken at new diagnosis, from a patient treated with antithyroid drugs. CDR3 DNA sequence: TGCGCCAGCAGCCAAGGGTTAGAGCCAGCGGGAGGGAATTACAATGAGCAGTTCTTC. Its protein is CASSQGLEPAGGNYNEQFF.